This T cell receptor (beta chain) is drawn from a study of T cells in narcolepsy. This table comes from immunoSEQ multiplex PCR, and its TCRdb copy is limited to in-frame clones, with some not included. The data show some 35,000 clones, 70% to 85% seen once. Overall study results and limits: HCRT-specific and TRIB2-specific autoreactive clonotypes appeared among same-patient CSF and blood CD4+ clonotypes.

As to this clone: Its antigen is not known. At one of its ends the junction is not consistent with the germline gene, which may arise from a read error.

Sequencing was done on a sample of memory (CD45RA-) CD4+ T cells from blood. The origin of this receptor is a human donor in good health.

CDR3 nucleotide sequence: TGTGCCAGCAGCCATCAGGCAGGGTATGACTACACCTTC. Its protein product is CASSHQAGYDYTF. The J gene is TRBJ1-2, the V gene TRBV6-1; possible D gene TRBD1, 5 bases. The CDR3 sequence is 13 residues long. Germline V gives CDR1 MNHNS, CDR2 SASEGT.